This entry lists 8 T cell receptor beta chains sequenced from one sample in a study of shared clonotypes between healthy human individuals. Using immunoSEQ multiplex PCR, the repertoire was profiled, and TCRdb retains in-frame clones only, with some absent. The table includes just under 350,000 clones, more than 60% detected once. Sequencing was carried out using memory CD4+ T cells sorted from blood. The subset is: CD45RA-negative fraction. Source of these receptors: a man between 25 and 39 years old in good health.

The chain carries TRBV6-1 and TRBJ2-2, with TRBD1 identical over 8 bases. Losses at the gene ends were 11 bases for V and 1 base for J; bases not matched to a gene: 6. The CDR3 sequence is 14 residues long. Germline CDR1 reads MNHNS; CDR2 reads SASEGT. CDR3 in amino acids: CAGMDRVNTGELFF. CDR3 coding DNA: TGTGCCGGGATGGACAGGGTGAACACCGGGGAGCTGTTTTTT.

The gene calls are TRBV6-5 and TRBJ2-5; D is possibly TRBD2 (5 bases). Trimming stripped 5 bases from V and 7 bases from J, with 17 bases between. Germline CDR1 MNHEY, CDR2 SVGAGI. The CDR3 has 14 amino acids. The CDR3 nucleotides read TGTGCCAGCAGTCCAGAGACGAGGGCTGGGACCCAGTACTTC. Protein sequence: CASSPETRAGTQYF.

The rearrangement joins TRBV5-1 to TRBJ2-1; no clear D gene. The V gene's germline CDR1 is SGHRS and CDR2 YFSETQ. The CDR3 contains 12 residues. V shed 5 bases and J shed 6 bases, with 9 bases lying between them. Here the CDR3 reads CASSQMTNEQFF. DNA of the CDR3: TGCGCCAGCAGTCAGATGACCAATGAGCAGTTCTTC.

The chain carries TRBV7-9 and TRBJ2-5; 9 nucleotides line up with TRBD1. The CDR3 loop spans 16 amino acids. J gave up 4 bases and V 0 bases, and 6 bases lay outside the gene matches. Germline V gives CDR1 SEHNR, CDR2 FQNEAQ (reference sequence). The DNA of the CDR3 is TGTGCCAGCAGCTTAGCGGTCACAGGGGGCCGAGAGACCCAGTACTTC. Its translation: CASSLAVTGGRETQYF.

The chain is built from TRBV29-1 and TRBJ2-1; D gene ambiguous. From germline, CDR1 is SQVTM and CDR2 ANQGSEA. The V and J ends lost 3 bases and 8 bases respectively, with 14 bases between them. CDR3 length equals 13 residues. The CDR3 sequence is CSVDLDGIYEQFF. CDR3 sequence (DNA): TGCAGCGTTGACCTGGATGGGATCTATGAGCAGTTCTTC.

This rearrangement joins TRBV7-8 to TRBJ2-7; D unresolved. The length of the CDR3 is 14 residues. The germline V gene encodes CDR1 SGHVS and CDR2 FQNEAQ. Deletions cut 1 base from V and 0 bases from J, with 7 bases between. CDR3 in amino acids: CASSLVHSSYEQYF. The DNA for the CDR3 is TGTGCCAGCAGCTTAGTTCATAGCTCCTACGAGCAGTACTTC. Combining the CDR3 with reference TRBV7-8 and TRBJ2-7 gives the whole variable domain GAGVSQSPRYKVAKRGQDVALRCDPISGHVSLFWYQQALGQGPEFLTYFQNEAQLDKSGLPSDRFFAERPEGSVSTLKIQRTQQEDSAVYLCASSLVHSSYEQYFGPGTRLTVT.

To note about this clone: The same CDR3 also results from other DNA sequences found in this sample. The rearrangement joins TRBV30 to TRBJ1-2; D is uncertain. This CDR3 has 11 amino acids. V was trimmed by 0 bases and J by 5 bases, leaving 4 bases between them. From germline, CDR1 is GTSNPN and CDR2 SVGIG (reference sequence). The CDR3 nucleotides are TGTGCCTGGAGTGTATTATATGGCTACACCTTC. This encodes CAWSVLYGYTF.

The chain couples TRBV6-1 to TRBJ2-3; D is unclear. Germline CDR1 is MNHNS and CDR2 is SASEGT. This CDR3 region has 13 residues. Trimming cost V 6 bases and J 0 bases, with 7 bases left between them. Written as DNA, the CDR3 is TGTGCCAGCAGGAGCTCTAGCACAGATACGCAGTATTTT. This translates into CASRSSSTDTQYF.